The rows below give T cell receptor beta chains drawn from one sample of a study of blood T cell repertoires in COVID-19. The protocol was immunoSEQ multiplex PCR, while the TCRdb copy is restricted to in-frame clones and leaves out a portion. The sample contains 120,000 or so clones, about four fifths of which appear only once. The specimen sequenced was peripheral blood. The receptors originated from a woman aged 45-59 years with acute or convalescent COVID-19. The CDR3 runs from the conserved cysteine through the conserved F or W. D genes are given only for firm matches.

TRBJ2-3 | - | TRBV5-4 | CASSLDGGNTDTQYF | TGTGCCAGCAGCTTGGATGGCGGGAACACAGATACGCAGTATTTT
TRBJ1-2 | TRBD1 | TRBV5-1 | CASSPGGSNGYTF | TGCGCCAGCAGCCCAGGGGGCTCGAATGGCTACACCTTC
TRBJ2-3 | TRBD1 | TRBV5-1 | CASSLGDRGADTQYF | TGCGCCAGCAGCTTGGGGGACAGGGGGGCAGATACGCAGTATTTT
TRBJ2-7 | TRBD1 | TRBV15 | CATSRDLFGLTGGLHEQYF | TGTGCCACCAGCAGAGATCTATTTGGGTTGACAGGGGGCCTTCACGAGCAGTACTTC
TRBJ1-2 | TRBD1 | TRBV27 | CASSPRDRASYGYTF | TGTGCCAGCAGTCCCCGGGACAGGGCCTCTTATGGCTACACCTTC
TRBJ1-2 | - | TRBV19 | CASTSPRGGYGYTF | TGTGCCAGTACCTCGCCCAGGGGCGGCTATGGCTACACCTTC
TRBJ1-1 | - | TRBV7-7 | CASSSTLGDQRSTEAFF | TGTGCCAGCAGCTCGACCCTGGGAGACCAGCGCAGCACTGAAGCTTTCTTT
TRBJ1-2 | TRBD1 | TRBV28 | CASSRDRGYGYTF | TGTGCCAGCAGTCGGGACAGGGGCTATGGCTACACCTTC
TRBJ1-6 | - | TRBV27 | CASRPVGDSSPLHF | TGTGCCAGCAGGCCGGTGGGGGACTCTTCACCCCTCCACTTT
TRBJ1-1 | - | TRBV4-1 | CASSQSQANTEAFF | TGCGCCAGCAGCCAAAGTCAAGCGAACACTGAAGCTTTCTTT